This T cell receptor (beta chain) originates from a study of blood T cell repertoires in COVID-19. As for the study in general: The United States, Italy and Spain supplied acute and convalescent COVID-19 samples. T cells, B-cell-depleted T cells, or PBMCs provided the cDNA or gDNA that served as material.

Study processing details: Amplification of reference gene primers was used by the study to estimate nucleated cell counts. Libraries were prepared by immunoSEQ multiplex PCR; TCRdb keeps only in-frame clonotypes and omits some of them. From that table come the V and J calls and clone size; the DNA was used to work out D and trimming. The data hold tens of thousands of clones, with 75% to 90% observed a single time. From germline, CDR1 is PRHDT and CDR2 FYEKMQ (reference sequence). With V trimmed by 5 bases and J by 8 bases, 12 bases remained unmatched. The CDR3 is made up of 17 amino acids. The genes are TRBV13 and TRBJ2-1, with 13 bases that match TRBD2. Sequenced input: peripheral blood. This clonotype originated in a man in his sixties with active COVID-19. The CDR3 sequence: CASSLALGTSGKDEQFF. The CDR3 DNA reads TGTGCCAGCAGCCTGGCCTTAGGGACTAGCGGGAAAGATGAGCAGTTCTTC.